These 20 T cell receptor beta chains came from one sample sequenced in a study of identical twins. Via MiXCR, TCRdb re-called the 5' RACE reads, giving one row per CDR3 protein. The sample has approximately 530,000 distinct CDR3 sequences, around 24% seen once. These data were also reused for a study on yellow fever vaccine responses in identical twins.

Sequencing used CD4+ T cells sorted from blood. The origin of the receptors is a woman under 30 in good health.

The chain carries TRBV16 and TRBJ1-2, with D hard to call. The CDR3 is made up of 12 amino acids. The ends were cut back, 2 bases at V and 4 bases at J, with 5 bases in the middle. In germline, CDR1 is KGHSY, CDR2 FQNENV. CDR3 protein: CASSQGPYGYTF. For the CDR3, the DNA is TGTGCCAGCAGCCAAGGACCCTATGGCTACACCTTC.

The genes are TRBV3-1 and TRBJ2-1, with D unresolved. This CDR3 region has 11 residues. Between the trimmed V and J ends, which lost 8 bases and 5 bases, there was a span of 7 bases. Germline values: CDR1 LGHDT, CDR2 YNNKEL (reference sequence). The CDR3 spells CASWSDNEQFF. CDR3 coding DNA: TGTGCCAGCTGGAGTGACAATGAGCAGTTCTTC.

V gene TRBV24-1 combines with J gene TRBJ2-5; TRBD2 agrees at 7 bases. CDR3 length: 15 residues. J gave up 5 bases and V 5 bases, and 10 bases lay outside the gene matches. Germline V gene lookup returns CDR1 KGHDR and CDR2 SFDVKD. The CDR3 region has the DNA TGTGCCACCAGTGTGGGAGGGGCATCTACGGAGACCCAGTACTTC. As protein: CATSVGGASTETQYF.

The V gene is TRBV15, the J gene TRBJ2-3, with 7 bases matching TRBD1. This CDR3 has 14 residues. CDR1 is LNHNV and CDR2 is YYDKDF in the germline V gene (reference sequence). V dropped 5 bases and J dropped 2; count of bases not matched to a gene: 4. CDR3 amino acids: CATSLGTVTDTQYF. The CDR3 region has the DNA TGTGCCACCAGCTTAGGGACAGTCACAGATACGCAGTATTTT. The variable domain in full, completed from reference TRBV15 and TRBJ2-3, reads DAMVIQNPRYQVTQFGKPVTLSCSQTLNHNVMYWYQQKSSQAPKLLFHYYDKDFNNEADTPDNFQSRRPNTSFCFLDIRSPGLGDTAMYLCATSLGTVTDTQYFGPGTRLTVL.

There are a few counts of this clonotype. The chain uses TRBV6-2 or TRBV6-3 and TRBJ1-1; D is undetermined. V was trimmed by 6 bases and J by 8 bases, leaving 19 bases between them. Germline loops: CDR1 MNHEY, CDR2 SVGEGT. The CDR3 runs to 14 residues. Written as DNA, the CDR3 is TGTGCCAGCAGACGCCGGGAAGGCCTGCCGGAAGCTTTCTTT. This codes for CASRRREGLPEAFF.

This clonotype has a single count. This chain joins TRBV12-3 or TRBV12-4 and TRBJ1-5; unclear D gene. The CDR3 has 14 amino acids. V lost 4 bases and J lost 0, with 7 bases in between. The CDR3 reads CASSSPISNQPQHF. The CDR3 DNA reads TGTGCCAGCAGTTCCCCAATTAGCAATCAGCCCCAGCATTTT.

This clonotype was seen a few times. This chain joins TRBV5-1 and TRBJ2-5; a weak D match, TRBD2 (6 bases). Germline lookup yields CDR1 SGHRS and CDR2 YFSETQ. V was trimmed by 6 bases and J by 5 bases, leaving 23 bases between them. This CDR3 contains 16 residues. The DNA of the CDR3 is TGCGCCAGCAATCCCCTCGGAGGGATTTATCTGGAGACCCAGTACTTC. Its protein product is CASNPLGGIYLETQYF.

The table lists this clonotype with a few counts. The rearrangement links TRBV12-3 or TRBV12-4 to TRBJ1-5; 7 positions agree with TRBD1. The CDR3 is 14 residues long. Trimming cost V 6 bases and J 4 bases; bases outside gene matches: 6. CDR3 nucleotides: TGTGCCAGCAGCGGACAGGAAGGGAATCAGCCCCAGCATTTT. As protein: CASSGQEGNQPQHF.

J is TRBJ2-7 and V is TRBV28, with TRBD2 matching over 8 bases. The trim removed 4 bases at V and 4 bases at J, leaving 9 bases unmatched. Germline V gene data show CDR1 as MDHEN and CDR2 as SYDVKM. This CDR3 contains 15 residues. The CDR3 is CASSSAGLVNYEQYF. Written as DNA, the CDR3 is TGTGCCAGCAGTTCGGCGGGACTAGTTAATTACGAGCAGTACTTC.

The chain links TRBV28 to TRBJ2-3; the D is unclear. This CDR3 has 14 residues. With 2 bases removed from V and 3 bases from J, the gap between germline ends came to 9 bases. The germline V gene encodes CDR1 MDHEN and CDR2 SYDVKM. CDR3 residues: CASSLVPETDTQYF. CDR3 sequence (DNA): TGTGCCAGCAGTTTAGTCCCCGAAACAGATACGCAGTATTTT.

This clonotype was seen only a few times. The chain is built from TRBV12-3 or TRBV12-4 and TRBJ2-2, with a possible D match to TRBD2 (5 bases). Trimming took off 7 bases at V and 0 bases at J, with 9 bases between the two ends. The CDR3 has 14 amino acids. CDR3 protein: CASTIGTNTGELFF. Here the CDR3 DNA reads TGTGCCAGCACCATCGGGACGAACACCGGGGAGCTGTTTTTT.

This clonotype was seen more than once but under ten times. CDR3 in amino acids: CSGGGMSEQYF. DNA of the CDR3: TGCAGTGGGGGTGGGATGAGTGAGCAGTACTTC. V gene TRBV20-1 combines with J gene TRBJ2-7; D is undetermined. The CDR3 is 11 amino acids. Germline loops: CDR1 DFQATT, CDR2 SNEGSKA (reference sequence). The V end lost 7 bases, the J end lost 7 bases, and 14 bases lay between the germline ends.

The V call is TRBV25-1, the J call TRBJ2-3; D is uncertain. The CDR3 is 14 amino acids. Between the trimmed V and J ends, which lost 0 bases and 6 bases, there was a span of 10 bases. Germline V gene data show CDR1 as MGHDK and CDR2 as SYGVNS. The CDR3 loop reads CASSEYWPGDTQYF. CDR3 sequence (DNA): TGTGCCAGCAGTGAATACTGGCCTGGGGATACGCAGTATTTT. The complete variable domain, with remaining parts taken from reference TRBV25-1 and TRBJ2-3, reads EADIYQTPRYLVIGTGKKITLECSQTMGHDKMYWYQQDPGMELHLIHYSYGVNSTEKGDLSSESTVSRIRTEHFPLTLESARPSHTSQYLCASSEYWPGDTQYFGPGTRLTVL.

The J gene is TRBJ2-3, the V gene TRBV20-1; 9 nucleotides align to TRBD1. The V gene end was trimmed by 1 base and the J gene end by 2 bases; junction bases not matched to a gene: 10. Per germline, CDR1 DFQATT and CDR2 SNEGSKA (reference sequence). The CDR3 length is 17 residues. CDR3 sequence (DNA): TGCAGTGCTAGAGGAGGGAGGGGGACAGGGATCACAGATACGCAGTATTTT. This gives the protein CSARGGRGTGITDTQYF.

This chain uses TRBV6-5 with TRBJ1-6, with D possibly TRBD1 on 5 matching bases. This CDR3 has 16 amino acids. V lost 3 bases, J lost 8 bases, and 17 bases lay in between. Germline CDR1 and CDR2: MNHEY and SVGAGI. CDR3 DNA sequence: TGTGCCAGCAGTTATACAGCGACAGCAAGAGATTCACCCCTCCACTTT. The encoded protein is CASSYTATARDSPLHF.

The chain couples TRBV6-1 to TRBJ2-3, with 9 bases aligning to TRBD2. The V gene end was trimmed by 3 bases and the J gene end by 7 bases; junction bases not matched to a gene: 14. The CDR3 is 17 residues long. Germline CDR1 reads MNHNS; CDR2 reads SASEGT. The CDR3, as DNA: TGTGCCAGCAGTGACCCCGGGGGGCGGGGGGGCCTCAATACGCAGTATTTT. This translates into CASSDPGGRGGLNTQYF.

A few counts support this clonotype. This rearrangement joins TRBV20-1 to TRBJ2-2; TRBD2 matches 8 bases. This CDR3 has 18 amino acids. Trimming cost V 0 bases and J 5 bases; bases outside gene matches: 14. The germline CDR1 and CDR2 sequences are DFQATT and SNEGSKA (reference sequence). DNA for the CDR3: TGCAGTGCTAGAGATGGGCGTAGCGGGGAGCCTGGTACCGGGGAGCTGTTTTTT. Translation gives CSARDGRSGEPGTGELFF.

This clonotype is a singleton in its sample. V and J are TRBV28 and TRBJ2-7, with a weak D call TRBD1 (5 bases). Germline CDR1 MDHEN, CDR2 SYDVKM. V was trimmed by 5 bases and J by 7 bases, leaving 18 bases between them. CDR3 size: 14 residues. The CDR3 DNA sequence: TGTGCCAGCAGTGTCGCGTGGGGCGCAGAAGAGCAGTACTTC. It specifies CASSVAWGAEEQYF.

The DNA of the CDR3 is TGTGCCAGCAGCTGGAAGGGGGAATATAATTCACCCCTCCACTTT. Its protein is CASSWKGEYNSPLHF. The gene calls are TRBV3-1 and TRBJ1-6; weak D call: TRBD1 (6 bases). The V gene lost 5 bases and the J gene lost 4 bases, with 12 bases spanning the gap. Germline V CDR1 and CDR2: LGHDT, YNNKEL (reference sequence). The CDR3 extends over 15 amino acids.

The chain couples TRBV15 to TRBJ2-5; D uncertain. The length of the CDR3 is 12 residues. CDR1 and CDR2 from the germline V gene are LNHNV and YYDKDF (reference sequence). V was clipped by 0 bases and J by 6 bases, with 5 bases between them. CDR3 nucleotide sequence: TGTGCCACCAGCAGAGATGGGAAGACCCAGTACTTC. Translation: CATSRDGKTQYF. The full variable domain, completed using reference TRBV15 and TRBJ2-5, is DAMVIQNPRYQVTQFGKPVTLSCSQTLNHNVMYWYQQKSSQAPKLLFHYYDKDFNNEADTPDNFQSRRPNTSFCFLDIRSPGLGDTAMYLCATSRDGKTQYFGPGTRLLVL.